The rows below give T cell receptor beta chains drawn from one sample of a study of regulatory T cells in long-lasting Graves disease. From the multiplex PCR reads, TCRdb called clonotypes with MiXCR, one entry per CDR3 protein. Of hundreds of thousands of distinct CDR3 sequences in the sample, roughly 14% were seen once. These data were also filed under a second study, of T cells in Graves' hyperthyroidism and ophthalmopathy.

Sequences were derived from peripheral blood mononuclear cells (PBMCs), sampled at new diagnosis, from a patient treated with antithyroid drugs. Receptor source: a man younger than 40 with Graves disease. Each CDR3 is given with its conserved first and last residue. The D gene is left open where the match is weak. Where a row states a size, it is once, few, many or the class of an expanded clone; other rows omit it.

J gene	clone size	V gene	D gene	CDR3 protein	CDR3 DNA
TRBJ2-1	many	TRBV14	TRBD2	CASSHLAASGNEQFF	TGTGCCAGCAGTCATCTAGCGGCCTCTGGGAATGAGCAGTTCTTC
TRBJ1-6	many	TRBV2	NA	CASMTDINSPLHF	TGTGCCAGCATGACGGACATTAATTCACCCCTCCACTTT
TRBJ2-1	NA	TRBV4-1	NA	CASSQVGFSQFF	TGCGCCAGCAGCCAAGTGGGTTTTTCGCAGTTCTTC
TRBJ2-7	many	TRBV12-5	NA	CASGLTTLGTDYEQYF	TGTGCTAGTGGTTTGACCACCCTAGGGACGGACTACGAGCAGTACTTC
TRBJ2-3	many	TRBV12-3/TRBV12-4	NA	CASSPRPGTADTQYF	TGTGCCAGCAGTCCCCGCCCAGGAACGGCAGATACGCAGTATTTT
TRBJ1-2	NA	TRBV3-1	NA	CASSQDPGGSYGYTF	TGTGCCAGCAGCCAAGATCCCGGGGGCTCCTATGGCTACACCTTC
TRBJ1-2	many	TRBV19	NA	CASSWRVQGEYGYTF	TGTGCCAGTAGTTGGCGGGTACAGGGAGAATATGGCTACACCTTC
TRBJ2-7	NA	TRBV4-1	TRBD1	CASSQGLWTGPNNEQYF	TGCGCCAGCAGCCAAGGCCTCTGGACAGGGCCCAACAACGAGCAGTACTTC
TRBJ1-2	many	TRBV29-1	TRBD1	CSVEGTGQGEGYTF	TGCAGCGTTGAGGGAACGGGACAGGGGGAAGGCTACACCTTC
TRBJ2-2	many	TRBV27	TRBD2	CASRTRLAENTGELFF	TGTGCCAGCAGAACCCGACTAGCGGAGAACACCGGGGAGCTGTTTTTT
TRBJ2-4	many	TRBV29-1	NA	CSVEGFKNIQYF	TGCAGCGTTGAAGGGTTCAAAAACATTCAGTACTTC
TRBJ2-7	many	TRBV6-4	TRBD1	CASREGQGSYEQYF	TGTGCCAGCCGAGAAGGACAGGGATCCTACGAGCAGTACTTC
TRBJ2-5	many	TRBV10-3	NA	CAISAASGDGKETQYF	TGTGCCATCAGTGCCGCAAGTGGGGACGGGAAAGAGACCCAGTACTTC
TRBJ2-3	many	TRBV7-2	TRBD2	CASSLGGLAGGRSTDTQYF	TGTGCCAGCAGCTTAGGGGGACTAGCGGGAGGGCGGTCCACAGATACGCAGTATTTT
TRBJ2-7	few	TRBV10-3	TRBD1	CAISVMGQGEDEQYF	TGTGCCATCAGTGTTATGGGACAGGGGGAGGACGAGCAGTACTTC
TRBJ1-2	NA	TRBV20-1	NA	CSARGIDGYTF	TGCAGTGCGAGAGGGATCGATGGCTACACCTTC
TRBJ2-5	few	TRBV19	TRBD1	CASSISGTGAETQYF	TGTGCCAGTAGTATCTCCGGGACAGGGGCAGAGACCCAGTACTTC
TRBJ2-1	many	TRBV7-9	NA	CASLGTSYNEQFF	TGTGCCAGCTTGGGGACCTCCTACAATGAGCAGTTCTTC
TRBJ1-1	many	TRBV29-1	NA	CSVMGRMNTEAFF	TGCAGCGTGATGGGACGGATGAACACTGAAGCTTTCTTT
TRBJ1-4	many	TRBV7-8	NA	CASSLGLRGDEKLFF	TGTGCCAGCAGCTTAGGACTGAGGGGGGACGAAAAACTGTTTTTT
TRBJ2-3	many	TRBV5-1	TRBD2	CASSQGAGEDTQYF	TGCGCCAGCTCCCAGGGAGCGGGAGAAGATACGCAGTATTTT
TRBJ1-5	many	TRBV12-3/TRBV12-4	NA	CASSFFNQPQHF	TGTGCCAGCAGTTTCTTCAATCAGCCCCAGCATTTT
TRBJ2-2	NA	TRBV29-1	TRBD1	CSVLGTANTGELFF	TGCAGCGTCCTCGGGACAGCTAACACCGGGGAGCTGTTTTTT
TRBJ2-5	many	TRBV12-3/TRBV12-4	NA	CASSPGVVQETQYF	TGTGCCAGCAGTCCAGGGGTCGTTCAAGAGACCCAGTACTTC
TRBJ2-6	many	TRBV19	TRBD1	CASSTGTGFSGANVLTF	TGTGCCAGTAGTACAGGGACAGGATTCTCTGGGGCCAACGTCCTGACTTTC
TRBJ2-1	NA	TRBV10-1	NA	CASSEAGNYNEQFF	TGCGCCAGCAGTGAGGCGGGAAACTACAATGAGCAGTTCTTC
TRBJ2-1	NA	TRBV19	NA	CASSIAGLDNEQFF	TGTGCCAGTAGTATAGCCGGACTCGACAATGAGCAGTTCTTC
TRBJ2-5	few	TRBV20-1	TRBD2	CSARGRTSGEETQYF	TGCAGTGCTAGGGGGAGGACTAGCGGTGAAGAGACCCAGTACTTC
TRBJ2-5	many	TRBV19	NA	CASSTRTDQETQYF	TGTGCCAGTAGTACCCGGACAGACCAAGAGACCCAGTACTTC
TRBJ2-2	many	TRBV2	NA	CASKLQGSTGELFF	TGTGCCAGCAAGTTACAGGGCAGTACCGGGGAGCTGTTTTTT
TRBJ2-3	NA	TRBV18	TRBD1	CASSLPGQEEHRDTQYF	TGTGCCAGCTCACTGCCGGGACAGGAGGAACATCGGGATACGCAGTATTTT
TRBJ2-2	many	TRBV7-6	NA	CASSTGLYANTGELFF	TGTGCCAGCAGCACCGGACTCTACGCGAACACCGGGGAGCTGTTTTTT
TRBJ1-1	many	TRBV6-1	NA	CASRTGWGLNTEAFF	TGTGCCAGCAGGACCGGTTGGGGGCTGAACACTGAAGCTTTCTTT
TRBJ2-1	few	TRBV11-2	NA	CASSLGGMSYNEQFF	TGTGCCAGCAGCTTAGGGGGAATGTCCTACAATGAGCAGTTCTTC
TRBJ2-5	many	TRBV7-8	TRBD2	CASSFFPLAGGGHRETQYF	TGTGCCAGCAGCTTCTTTCCACTAGCGGGAGGGGGCCACCGAGAGACCCAGTACTTC
TRBJ2-3	many	TRBV7-2	NA	CASSLGDTTDTQYF	TGTGCCAGCAGCTTAGGGGACACCACAGATACGCAGTATTTT
TRBJ2-7	many	TRBV6-8	NA	CARRGELVGFPYEQYF	TGTGCCAGAAGAGGGGAGCTGGTGGGATTCCCCTACGAGCAGTACTTC
TRBJ2-5	many	TRBV7-9	NA	CASSYRVGETQYF	TGTGCCAGCAGCTACAGGGTAGGAGAGACCCAGTACTTC
TRBJ2-7	many	TRBV24-1	TRBD1	CATSDSTGRYEQYF	TGTGCCACCAGTGACTCGACAGGGCGCTACGAGCAGTACTTC
TRBJ2-7	many	TRBV7-9	NA	CASSSIYEQYF	TGTGCCAGCAGCTCTATCTACGAGCAGTACTTC
TRBJ1-1	many	TRBV20-1	TRBD1	CSARPPTGFREAFF	TGCAGTGCTAGACCCCCGACAGGGTTCCGTGAAGCTTTCTTT
TRBJ2-5	many	TRBV30	NA	CAWSVGSRETQYF	TGTGCCTGGAGTGTCGGGAGCCGGGAGACCCAGTACTTC
TRBJ2-7	few	TRBV10-3	NA	CAISEKLGVHYEQYF	TGTGCCATCAGTGAGAAGCTGGGAGTCCACTACGAGCAGTACTTC
TRBJ2-5	many	TRBV20-1	NA	CSARQDTQETQYF	TGCAGTGCTAGACAGGACACCCAAGAGACCCAGTACTTC
TRBJ2-1	NA	TRBV20-1	TRBD2	CSARVGGPNNEQFF	TGCAGTGCTAGAGTGGGAGGGCCTAACAATGAGCAGTTCTTC
TRBJ1-2	NA	TRBV18	NA	CASSPDGAYGYTF	TGTGCCAGCTCACCCGACGGCGCCTATGGCTACACCTTC
TRBJ2-1	many	TRBV9	NA	CASSVGGYTHEYNEQFF	TGTGCCAGCAGCGTAGGGGGGTACACTCACGAATACAATGAGCAGTTCTTC
TRBJ2-2	many	TRBV2	NA	CASTPGPIGTGELFF	TGTGCCAGCACCCCGGGACCAATCGGGACCGGGGAGCTGTTTTTT
TRBJ2-1	many	TRBV20-1	TRBD2	CSAPLTSGRANEQFF	TGCAGTGCTCCATTAACTAGCGGGAGGGCCAATGAGCAGTTCTTC
TRBJ2-7	few	TRBV7-9	TRBD2	CASSRGVAGEEYLDEQYF	TGTGCCAGCAGCCGAGGGGTAGCGGGAGAAGAGTATTTGGACGAGCAGTACTTC
TRBJ2-1	once	TRBV7-6	NA	CATATLGAYNEQFF	TGTGCCACCGCGACCCTAGGAGCCTATAATGAGCAGTTCTTC
TRBJ1-5	few	TRBV29-1	NA	CSVTGRGQPQHF	TGCAGCGTCACAGGGCGAGGACAGCCCCAGCATTTT
TRBJ1-5	many	TRBV2	NA	CASGGADSNQPQHF	TGTGCCAGCGGGGGGGCAGATAGCAATCAGCCCCAGCATTTT
TRBJ1-1	many	TRBV18	NA	CASSRDRQATEAFF	TGTGCCAGCTCTCGGGACCGGCAGGCCACTGAAGCTTTCTTT
TRBJ1-3	many	TRBV29-1	NA	CSVEGGRHSGNTIYF	TGCAGCGTTGAAGGGGGACGGCACTCTGGAAACACCATATATTTT
TRBJ2-7	NA	TRBV3-1	TRBD2	CASIWEGDGTSPESSYEQYF	TGTGCCAGCATCTGGGAGGGGGACGGGACTAGCCCCGAGTCTTCCTACGAGCAGTACTTC
TRBJ1-6	many	TRBV27	NA	CASRVYNSPLHF	TGTGCCAGCCGGGTTTATAATTCACCCCTCCACTTT
TRBJ1-5	NA	TRBV15	NA	CATNDPNQPQHF	TGTGCCACAAACGACCCCAATCAGCCCCAGCATTTT
TRBJ2-7	few	TRBV9	NA	CASSVAAGSYEQYF	TGTGCCAGCAGCGTAGCGGCAGGGTCCTACGAGCAGTACTTC